Sequencing of this T cell receptor beta chain was carried out in a study of OX40 agonist ivuxolimab in advanced cancers. Clones were read by immunoSEQ multiplex PCR, and TCRdb kept only the in-frame ones, dropping some. Of about 19,000 clones in the sample, over 80% were seen once. Germline CDR1 SEHNR, CDR2 FQNEAQ (reference sequence). This CDR3 spans 15 amino acids. V was cut by 5 bases and J by 3 bases, with 16 bases left in between. Broader study findings: Dose levels from 0.1 to 3.0 mg/kg saw CD4+ and CD8+ blood T cells expand clonally by week 6. Still undetermined is the antigen specificity of the expanded peripheral T cells.

Comment on this clone: What it binds is not known.

The source material was CD4+ or CD8+ T cells sorted from blood, sampled in a trial of the OX40 agonist ivuxolimab. V and J are TRBV7-9 and TRBJ1-1, with D possibly matching TRBD1 (6 bases). This TCR was sampled from an adult with an advanced solid tumor such as melanoma, head and neck, liver or kidney cancer. Here the CDR3 reads CASSQNRDAYTEAFF. The CDR3 DNA reads TGTGCCAGCAGCCAAAACAGGGATGCGTACACTGAAGCTTTCTTT.